This is a list of T cell receptor beta chains from one sample in a study of cytomegalovirus exposure and HLA in healthy donors. TCRdb keeps only in-frame clones here, not all; method: immunoSEQ multiplex PCR. The sample consists of about 200,000 clones, about four fifths of them appearing once. Sequences were obtained from PBMCs. The receptors shown here come from a man in his thirties or forties in good health and CMV-seronegative. CDR3s leave out the opening cysteine and the closing phenylalanine or tryptophan.

V gene	J gene	CDR3 protein
TRBV25-1	TRBJ1-1	ASSVADSNTEAF
TRBV7-2	TRBJ2-5	ASRSGLAGQETQY
TRBV5-8	TRBJ1-1	ASNKPPAF
TRBV2	TRBJ1-6	ASSDPVTGYNSPLH
TRBV10-3	TRBJ1-4	AISEMWRDRVNEKLF
TRBV4-1	TRBJ2-5	ASSRLLTETQY
TRBV4-2	TRBJ1-1	ASSQDTVSKKAF
TRBV28	TRBJ2-6	ASSVVGASVLT
TRBV28	TRBJ1-2	ASSLEQPDYGYT
TRBV7-9	TRBJ2-3	ASSSTQGAPGHTQY
TRBV7-3	TRBJ1-4	ASSLGTGEEKLF
TRBV5-4	TRBJ2-1	ASSIDRGYNEQF
TRBV4-1	TRBJ1-2	ASSYGSYGYT
TRBV7-3	TRBJ2-7	ASSPGQTYEQY
TRBV4-1	TRBJ1-4	ASSGQGASDEKLF
TRBV5-4	TRBJ1-1	ASSLELGAAEAF
TRBV18	TRBJ2-7	ASSPGAGPSYEQY
TRBV11-3	TRBJ2-3	ASSSGTGVTDTQY
TRBV7-2	TRBJ2-5	ASSPPRGETQY
TRBV11-2	TRBJ2-3	ASSASLAGGGNTQY
TRBV14	TRBJ2-2	ASSQVFGTGITGELF
TRBV21-1	TRBJ2-1	ASRRKLAGRDNEQF
TRBV28	TRBJ2-7	ASSLVGQGGSEQY
TRBV5-6	TRBJ2-7	ASSPGRELAYEQY
TRBV5-6	TRBJ1-2	ASSFRDRSPIYGYT
TRBV2	TRBJ2-5	ASEAQGRETQY
TRBV13	TRBJ2-3	ASSLAGGDTQY
TRBV6-1	TRBJ2-1	ASGYRVWDNEQF
TRBV5-1	TRBJ2-7	ASSGGQGPGEQY
TRBV7-9	TRBJ2-7	ASSPDRGPPYEQY
TRBV4-2	TRBJ2-7	ASSQTSGGAREQY
TRBV18	TRBJ2-1	ASSLRQGRVYNEQF
TRBV29-1	TRBJ2-1	SVEQRVTYNEQF
TRBV28	TRBJ2-6	ALGTSGANVLT
TRBV9	TRBJ1-6	ASSAGGQGYSPLH